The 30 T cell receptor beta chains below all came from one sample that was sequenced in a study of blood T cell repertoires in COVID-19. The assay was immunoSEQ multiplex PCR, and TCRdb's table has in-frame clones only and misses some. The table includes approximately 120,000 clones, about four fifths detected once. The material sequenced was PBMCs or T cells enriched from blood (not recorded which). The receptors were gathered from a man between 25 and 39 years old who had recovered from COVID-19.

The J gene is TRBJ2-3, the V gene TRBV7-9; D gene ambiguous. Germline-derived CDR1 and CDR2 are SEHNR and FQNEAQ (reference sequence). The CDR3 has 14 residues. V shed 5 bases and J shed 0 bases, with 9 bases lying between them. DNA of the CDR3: TGTGCCAGCAGCCTAATTTTTAGCACAGATACGCAGTATTTT. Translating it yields CASSLIFSTDTQYF. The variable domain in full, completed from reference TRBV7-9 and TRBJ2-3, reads DTGVSQNPRHKITKRGQNVTFRCDPISEHNRLYWYRQTLGQGPEFLTYFQNEAQLEKSRLLSDRFSAERPKGSFSTLEIQRTEQGDSAMYLCASSLIFSTDTQYFGPGTRLTVL.

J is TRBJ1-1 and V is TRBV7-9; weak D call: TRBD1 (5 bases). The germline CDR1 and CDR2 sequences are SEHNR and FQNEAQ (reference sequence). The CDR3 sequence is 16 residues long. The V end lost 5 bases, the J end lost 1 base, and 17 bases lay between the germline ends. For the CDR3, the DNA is TGTGCCAGCAGCCCTCCCGGGGGAGGGGAGAACACTGAAGCTTTCTTT. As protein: CASSPPGGGENTEAFF.

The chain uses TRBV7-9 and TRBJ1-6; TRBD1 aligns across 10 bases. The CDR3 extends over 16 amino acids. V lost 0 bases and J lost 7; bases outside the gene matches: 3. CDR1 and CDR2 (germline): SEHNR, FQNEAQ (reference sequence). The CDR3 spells CASSLAWTGGNSPLHF. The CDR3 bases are TGTGCCAGCAGCTTAGCGTGGACAGGGGGAAATTCACCCCTCCACTTT.

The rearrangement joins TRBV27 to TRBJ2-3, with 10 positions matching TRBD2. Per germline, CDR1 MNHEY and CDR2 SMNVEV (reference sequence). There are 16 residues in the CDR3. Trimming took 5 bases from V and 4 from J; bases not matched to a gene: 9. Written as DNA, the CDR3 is TGTGCCAGCAGTCCTCTAGCGGGAGTGTCCCCAGATACGCAGTATTTT. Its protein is CASSPLAGVSPDTQYF.

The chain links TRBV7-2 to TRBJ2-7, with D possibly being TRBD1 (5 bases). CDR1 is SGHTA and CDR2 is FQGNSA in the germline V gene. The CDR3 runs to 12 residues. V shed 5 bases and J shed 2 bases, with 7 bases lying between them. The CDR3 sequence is CASSEQAYEQYF. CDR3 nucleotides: TGTGCCAGCAGCGAACAGGCCTACGAGCAGTACTTC.

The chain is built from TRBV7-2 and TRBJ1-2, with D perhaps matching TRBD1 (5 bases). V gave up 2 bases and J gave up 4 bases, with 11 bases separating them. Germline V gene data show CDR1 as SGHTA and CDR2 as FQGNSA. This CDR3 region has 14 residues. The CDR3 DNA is TGTGCCAGCAGCTTATGGGACTCGAGCTATGGCTACACCTTC. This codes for CASSLWDSSYGYTF.

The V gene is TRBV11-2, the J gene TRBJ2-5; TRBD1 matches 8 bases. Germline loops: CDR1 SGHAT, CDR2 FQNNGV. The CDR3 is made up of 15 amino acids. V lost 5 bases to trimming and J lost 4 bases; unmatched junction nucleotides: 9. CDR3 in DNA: TGTGCCAGCAGCCCGCGACAGGGGTCTAGAGAGACCCAGTACTTC. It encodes CASSPRQGSRETQYF.

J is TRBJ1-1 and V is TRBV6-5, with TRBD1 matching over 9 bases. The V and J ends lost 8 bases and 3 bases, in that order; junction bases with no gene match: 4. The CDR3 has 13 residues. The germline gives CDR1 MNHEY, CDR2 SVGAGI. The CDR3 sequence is CASARQGDTEAFF. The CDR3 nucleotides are TGTGCCAGCGCCAGACAGGGGGACACTGAAGCTTTCTTT.

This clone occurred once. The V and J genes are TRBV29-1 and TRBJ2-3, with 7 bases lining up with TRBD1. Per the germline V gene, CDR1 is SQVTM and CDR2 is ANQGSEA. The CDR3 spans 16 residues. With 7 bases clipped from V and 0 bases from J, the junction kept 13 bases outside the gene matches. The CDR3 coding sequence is TGCAGCGCCTTCCCCGACAGGGTCCTTAGCACAGATACGCAGTATTTT. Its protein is CSAFPDRVLSTDTQYF.

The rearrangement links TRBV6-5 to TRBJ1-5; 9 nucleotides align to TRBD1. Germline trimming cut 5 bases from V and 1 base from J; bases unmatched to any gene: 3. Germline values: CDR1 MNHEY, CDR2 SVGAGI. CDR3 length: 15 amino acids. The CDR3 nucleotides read TGTGCCAGCAGTACGGGACAGGGCAGCAATCAGCCCCAGCATTTT. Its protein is CASSTGQGSNQPQHF.

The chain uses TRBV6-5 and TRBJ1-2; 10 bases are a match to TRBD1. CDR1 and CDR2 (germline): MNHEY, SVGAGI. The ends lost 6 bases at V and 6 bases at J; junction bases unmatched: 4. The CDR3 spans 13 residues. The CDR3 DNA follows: TGTGCCAGCAGGACGACAGGGGGCGATGGCTACACCTTC. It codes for CASRTTGGDGYTF.

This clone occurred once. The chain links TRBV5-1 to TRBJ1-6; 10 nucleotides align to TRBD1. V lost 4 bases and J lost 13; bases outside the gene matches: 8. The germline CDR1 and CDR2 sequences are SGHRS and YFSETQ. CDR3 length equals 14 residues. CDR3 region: CASSPGQGFEPLHF. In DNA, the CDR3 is TGCGCCAGCAGCCCGGGACAGGGGTTTGAGCCCCTCCACTTT.

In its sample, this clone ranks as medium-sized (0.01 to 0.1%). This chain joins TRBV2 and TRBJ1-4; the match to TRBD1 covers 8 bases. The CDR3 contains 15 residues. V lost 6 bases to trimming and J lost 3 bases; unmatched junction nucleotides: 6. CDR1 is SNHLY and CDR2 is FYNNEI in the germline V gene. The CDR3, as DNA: TGTGCCAGCAGGATCCGGGACAGGCCTAATGAAAAACTGTTTTTT. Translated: CASRIRDRPNEKLFF.

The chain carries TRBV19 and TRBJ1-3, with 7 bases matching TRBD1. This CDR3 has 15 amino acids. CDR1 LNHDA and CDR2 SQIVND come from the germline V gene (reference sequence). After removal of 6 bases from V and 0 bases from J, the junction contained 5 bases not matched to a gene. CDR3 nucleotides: TGTGCCAGTAGCGGACAGGAGAGCTCTGGAAACACCATATATTTT. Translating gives CASSGQESSGNTIYF.

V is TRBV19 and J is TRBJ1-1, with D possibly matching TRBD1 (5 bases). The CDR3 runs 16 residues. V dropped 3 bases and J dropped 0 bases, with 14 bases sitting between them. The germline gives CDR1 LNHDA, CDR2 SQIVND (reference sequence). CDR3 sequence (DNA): TGTGCCAGTAGTATCACAGGAACCGCGTTGAACACTGAAGCTTTCTTT. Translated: CASSITGTALNTEAFF.

CDR3 protein: CAWRRTGSYNEQFF. Written as DNA, the CDR3 is TGTGCCTGGAGGAGAACAGGCTCCTACAATGAGCAGTTCTTC. V and J are TRBV30 and TRBJ2-1; tentative D call: TRBD1 (5 bases). From germline, CDR1 is GTSNPN and CDR2 SVGIG (reference sequence). Trimming removed 3 bases from V and 0 bases from J, with 9 bases in between. The CDR3 runs to 14 residues.

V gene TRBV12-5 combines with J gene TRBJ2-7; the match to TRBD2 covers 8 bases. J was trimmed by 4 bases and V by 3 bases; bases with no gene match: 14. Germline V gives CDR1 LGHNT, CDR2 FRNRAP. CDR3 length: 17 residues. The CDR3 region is CASGLRLAGDSWYEQYF. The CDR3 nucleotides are TGTGCTAGTGGTTTAAGGCTAGCGGGTGATTCATGGTACGAGCAGTACTTC.

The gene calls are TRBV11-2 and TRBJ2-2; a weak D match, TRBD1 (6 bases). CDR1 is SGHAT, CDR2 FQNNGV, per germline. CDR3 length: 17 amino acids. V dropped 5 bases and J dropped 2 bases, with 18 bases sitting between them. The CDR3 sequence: CASSLGGPGRNTGELFF. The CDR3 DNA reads TGTGCCAGCAGCCTTGGGGGCCCGGGGAGAAACACCGGGGAGCTGTTTTTT. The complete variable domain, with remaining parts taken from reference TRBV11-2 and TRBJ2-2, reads EAGVAQSPRYKIIEKRQSVAFWCNPISGHATLYWYQQILGQGPKLLIQFQNNGVVDDSQLPKDRFSAERLKGVDSTLKIQPAKLEDSAVYLCASSLGGPGRNTGELFFGEGSRLTVL.

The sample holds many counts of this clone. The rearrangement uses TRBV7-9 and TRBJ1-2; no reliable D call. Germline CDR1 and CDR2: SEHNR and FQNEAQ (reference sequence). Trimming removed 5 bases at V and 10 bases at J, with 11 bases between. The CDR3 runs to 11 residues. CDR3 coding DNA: TGTGCCAGCAGCGCGGAGTCGTCCTACACCTTC. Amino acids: CASSAESSYTF.

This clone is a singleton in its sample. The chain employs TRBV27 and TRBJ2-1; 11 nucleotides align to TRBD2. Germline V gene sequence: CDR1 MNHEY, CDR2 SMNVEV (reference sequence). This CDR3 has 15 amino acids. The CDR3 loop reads CATRGGTSGNNEQFF. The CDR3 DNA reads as TGTGCTACCCGGGGGGGGACTAGCGGAAACAATGAGCAGTTCTTC.

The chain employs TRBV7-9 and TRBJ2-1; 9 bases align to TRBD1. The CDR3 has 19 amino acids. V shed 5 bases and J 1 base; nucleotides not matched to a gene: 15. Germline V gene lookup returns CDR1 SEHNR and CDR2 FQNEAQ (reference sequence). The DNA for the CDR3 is TGTGCCAGCAGCCGGGACAGGGATTTGCTGATTAGTTCCTACAATGAGCAGTTCTTC. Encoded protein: CASSRDRDLLISSYNEQFF.

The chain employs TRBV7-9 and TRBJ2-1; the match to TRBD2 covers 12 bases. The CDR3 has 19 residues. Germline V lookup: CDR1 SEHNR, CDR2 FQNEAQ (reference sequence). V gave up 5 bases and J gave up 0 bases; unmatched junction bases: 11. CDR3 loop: CASSPTGLAGESSYNEQFF. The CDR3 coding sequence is TGTGCCAGCAGCCCGACGGGACTAGCGGGCGAAAGCTCCTACAATGAGCAGTTCTTC.

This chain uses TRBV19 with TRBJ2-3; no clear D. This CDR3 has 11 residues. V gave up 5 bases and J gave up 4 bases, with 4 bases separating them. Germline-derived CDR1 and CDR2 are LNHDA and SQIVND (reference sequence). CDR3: CASSSADTQYF. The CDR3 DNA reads TGTGCCAGTAGTTCTGCAGATACGCAGTATTTT.

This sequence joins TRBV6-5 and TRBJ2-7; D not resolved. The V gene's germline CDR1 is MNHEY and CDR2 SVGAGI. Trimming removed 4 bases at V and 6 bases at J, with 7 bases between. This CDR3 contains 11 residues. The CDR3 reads CASSSGFEQYF. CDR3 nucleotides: TGTGCCAGCAGTTCCGGGTTCGAGCAGTACTTC.

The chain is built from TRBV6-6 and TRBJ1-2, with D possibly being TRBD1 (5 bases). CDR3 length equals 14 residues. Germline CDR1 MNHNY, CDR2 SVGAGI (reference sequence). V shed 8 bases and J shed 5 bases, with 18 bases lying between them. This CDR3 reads CASGEAGMGYGYTF. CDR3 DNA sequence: TGTGCCAGCGGCGAAGCAGGGATGGGGTATGGCTACACCTTC.

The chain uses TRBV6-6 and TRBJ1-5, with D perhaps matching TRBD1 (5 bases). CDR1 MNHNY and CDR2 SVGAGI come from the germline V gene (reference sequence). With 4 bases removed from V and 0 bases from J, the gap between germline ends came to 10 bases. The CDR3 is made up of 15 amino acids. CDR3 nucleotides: TGTGCCAGCAGTTGGGGCGGTAATAGCAATCAGCCCCAGCATTTT. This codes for CASSWGGNSNQPQHF.

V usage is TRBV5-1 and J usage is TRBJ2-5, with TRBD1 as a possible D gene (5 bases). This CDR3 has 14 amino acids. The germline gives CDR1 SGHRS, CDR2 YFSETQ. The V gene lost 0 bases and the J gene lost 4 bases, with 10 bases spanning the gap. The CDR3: CASSLGQPGETQYF. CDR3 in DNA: TGCGCCAGCAGCTTGGGACAGCCCGGAGAGACCCAGTACTTC.

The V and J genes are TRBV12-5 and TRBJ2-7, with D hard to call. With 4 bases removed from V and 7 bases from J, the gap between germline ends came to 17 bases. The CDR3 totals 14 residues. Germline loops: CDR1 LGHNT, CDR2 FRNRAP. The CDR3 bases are TGTGCTAGTGGTTCTCGACGTAGCCTACCGGAGCAGTACTTC. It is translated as CASGSRRSLPEQYF.

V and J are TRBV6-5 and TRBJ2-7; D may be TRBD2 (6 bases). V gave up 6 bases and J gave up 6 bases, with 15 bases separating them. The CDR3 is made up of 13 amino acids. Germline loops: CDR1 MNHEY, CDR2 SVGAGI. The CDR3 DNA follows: TGTGCCAGCAGGGAGGAGGGTACGGGCGAGCAGTACGTC. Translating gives CASREEGTGEQYV.

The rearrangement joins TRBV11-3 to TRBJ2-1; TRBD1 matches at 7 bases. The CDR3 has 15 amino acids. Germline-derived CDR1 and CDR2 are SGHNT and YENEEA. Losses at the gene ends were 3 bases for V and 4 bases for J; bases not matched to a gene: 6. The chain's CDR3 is CASSFGDRLYNEQFF. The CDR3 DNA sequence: TGTGCCAGCAGCTTTGGGGACAGATTATACAATGAGCAGTTCTTC.